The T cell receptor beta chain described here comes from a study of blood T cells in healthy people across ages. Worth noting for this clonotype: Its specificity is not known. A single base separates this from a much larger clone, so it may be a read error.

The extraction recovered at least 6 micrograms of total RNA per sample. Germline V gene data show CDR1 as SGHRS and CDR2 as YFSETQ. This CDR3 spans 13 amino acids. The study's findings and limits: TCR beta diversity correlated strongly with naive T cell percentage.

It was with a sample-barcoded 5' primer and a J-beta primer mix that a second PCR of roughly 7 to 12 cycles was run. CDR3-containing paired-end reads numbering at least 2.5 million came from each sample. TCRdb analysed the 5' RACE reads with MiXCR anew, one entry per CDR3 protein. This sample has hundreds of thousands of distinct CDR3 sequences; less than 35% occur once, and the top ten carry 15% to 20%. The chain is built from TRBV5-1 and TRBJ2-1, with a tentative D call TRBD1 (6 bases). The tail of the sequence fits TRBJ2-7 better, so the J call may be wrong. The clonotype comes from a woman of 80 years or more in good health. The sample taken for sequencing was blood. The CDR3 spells CASSSGQHNEQYF. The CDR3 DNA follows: TGCGCCAGCAGCTCGGGACAACACAATGAGCAGTACTTC.